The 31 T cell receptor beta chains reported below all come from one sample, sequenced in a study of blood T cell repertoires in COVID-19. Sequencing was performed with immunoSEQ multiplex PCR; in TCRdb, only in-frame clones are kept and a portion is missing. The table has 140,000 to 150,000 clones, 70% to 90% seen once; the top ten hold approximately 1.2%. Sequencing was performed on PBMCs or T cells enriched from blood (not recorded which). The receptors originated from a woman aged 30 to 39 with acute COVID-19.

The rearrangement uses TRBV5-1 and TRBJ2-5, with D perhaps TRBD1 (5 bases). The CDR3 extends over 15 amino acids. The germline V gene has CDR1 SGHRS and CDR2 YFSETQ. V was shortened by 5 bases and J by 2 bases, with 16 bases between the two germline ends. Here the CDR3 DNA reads TGCGCCAGCAGGCAGCGACAGCTTGCACAAGAGACCCAGTACTTC. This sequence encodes CASRQRQLAQETQYF.

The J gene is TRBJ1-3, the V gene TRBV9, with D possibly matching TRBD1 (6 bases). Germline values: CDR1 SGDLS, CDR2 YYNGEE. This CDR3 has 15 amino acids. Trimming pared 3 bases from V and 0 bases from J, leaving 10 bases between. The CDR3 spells CASSAEDSSGNTIYF. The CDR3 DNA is TGTGCCAGCAGCGCCGAGGACAGCTCTGGAAACACCATATATTTT.

CDR3 in amino acids: CASSIMTGTTNEKLFF. The CDR3 DNA reads as TGTGCCAGCAGTATCATGACAGGGACAACTAATGAAAAACTGTTTTTT. The genes are TRBV11-2 and TRBJ1-4; 7 bases line up with TRBD1. Germline V CDR1 and CDR2: SGHAT, FQNNGV. This CDR3 region has 16 residues. V shed 6 bases and J 0 bases; nucleotides not matched to a gene: 7.

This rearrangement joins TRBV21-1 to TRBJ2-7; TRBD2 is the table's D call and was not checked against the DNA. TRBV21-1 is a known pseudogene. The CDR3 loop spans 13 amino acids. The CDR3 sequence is CARRTGDYCEQYF. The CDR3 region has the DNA TGTGCCAGAAGGACTGGAGACTACTGCGAGCAGTACTTC.

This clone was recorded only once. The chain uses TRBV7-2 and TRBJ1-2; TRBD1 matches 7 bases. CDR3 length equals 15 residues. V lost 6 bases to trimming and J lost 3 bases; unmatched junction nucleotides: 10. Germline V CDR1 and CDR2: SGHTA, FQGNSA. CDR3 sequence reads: CASRQTTGAYYGYTF. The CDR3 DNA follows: TGTGCCAGCAGGCAAACTACAGGGGCTTACTATGGCTACACCTTC.

CDR3 nucleotides: TGTGCCAGCAGTGAGACAGTGGAAACCTATGGCTACACCTTC. It specifies CASSETVETYGYTF. This chain links TRBV6-1 with TRBJ1-2, with TRBD1 as a possible D gene (5 bases). Trimming removed 3 bases from V and 4 bases from J, with 12 bases in between. CDR3 length equals 14 residues. Germline CDR1 and CDR2: MNHNS and SASEGT.

CDR3 region: CASSPGVAGIGEQFF. Written as DNA, the CDR3 is TGCGCCAGCAGCCCCGGGGTAGCGGGAATAGGTGAGCAGTTCTTC. V and J are TRBV4-3 and TRBJ2-1; 8 nucleotides align to TRBD2. The length of the CDR3 is 15 residues. V shed 4 bases and J 9 bases; nucleotides not matched to a gene: 11. CDR1 LGHNA and CDR2 YSLEER come from the germline V gene.

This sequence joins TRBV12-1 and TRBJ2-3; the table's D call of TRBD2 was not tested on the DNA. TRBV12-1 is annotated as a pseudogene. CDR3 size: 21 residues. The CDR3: CASSFSGKVSNSPWGTDTQYF. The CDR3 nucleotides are TGTGCCAGCAGCTTTAGCGGGAAGGTGTCCAATTCACCGTGGGGCACAGATACGCAGTATTTT.

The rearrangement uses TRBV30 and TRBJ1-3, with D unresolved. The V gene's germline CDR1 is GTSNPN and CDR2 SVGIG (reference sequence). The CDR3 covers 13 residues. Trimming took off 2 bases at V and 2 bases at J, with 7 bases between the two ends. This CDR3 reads CAWSFQTGNTIYF. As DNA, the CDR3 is TGTGCCTGGAGTTTCCAGACTGGAAACACCATATATTTT.

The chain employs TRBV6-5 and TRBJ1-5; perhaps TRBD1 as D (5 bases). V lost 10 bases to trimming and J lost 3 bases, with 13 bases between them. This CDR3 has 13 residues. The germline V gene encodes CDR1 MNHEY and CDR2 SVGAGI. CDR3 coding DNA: TGTGCCACCTCGGGCAGGGACAATCAGCCCCAGCATTTT. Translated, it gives CATSGRDNQPQHF.

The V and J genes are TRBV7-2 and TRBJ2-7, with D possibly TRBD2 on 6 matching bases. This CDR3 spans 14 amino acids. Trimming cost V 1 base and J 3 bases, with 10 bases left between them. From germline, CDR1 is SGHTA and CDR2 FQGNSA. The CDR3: CASSLVRGLYEQYF. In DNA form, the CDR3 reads TGTGCCAGCAGCTTAGTTCGGGGACTCTACGAGCAGTACTTC.

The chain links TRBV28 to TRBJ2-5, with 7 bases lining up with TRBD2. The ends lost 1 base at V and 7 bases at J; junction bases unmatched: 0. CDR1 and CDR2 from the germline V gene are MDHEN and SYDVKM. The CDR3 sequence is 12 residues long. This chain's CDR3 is CASSLSGGTQYF. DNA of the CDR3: TGTGCCAGCAGTTTATCGGGGGGGACCCAGTACTTC.

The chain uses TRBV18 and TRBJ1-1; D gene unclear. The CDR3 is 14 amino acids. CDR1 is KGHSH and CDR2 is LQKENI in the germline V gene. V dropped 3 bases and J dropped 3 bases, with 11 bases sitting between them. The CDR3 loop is CASSPVNRDTEAFF. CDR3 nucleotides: TGTGCCAGCTCACCTGTCAACAGAGACACTGAAGCTTTCTTT.

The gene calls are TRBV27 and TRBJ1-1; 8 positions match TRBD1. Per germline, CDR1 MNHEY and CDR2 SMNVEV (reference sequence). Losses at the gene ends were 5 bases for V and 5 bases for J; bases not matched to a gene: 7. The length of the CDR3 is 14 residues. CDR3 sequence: CASSPTQGGTEAFF. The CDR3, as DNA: TGTGCCAGCAGTCCCACACAGGGGGGAACTGAAGCTTTCTTT.

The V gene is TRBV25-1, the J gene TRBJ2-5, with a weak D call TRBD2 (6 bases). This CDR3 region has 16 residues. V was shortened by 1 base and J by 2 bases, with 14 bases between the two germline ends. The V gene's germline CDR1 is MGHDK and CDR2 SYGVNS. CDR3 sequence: CASSELGGWGQETQYF. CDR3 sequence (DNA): TGTGCCAGCAGTGAATTGGGGGGTTGGGGGCAAGAGACCCAGTACTTC.

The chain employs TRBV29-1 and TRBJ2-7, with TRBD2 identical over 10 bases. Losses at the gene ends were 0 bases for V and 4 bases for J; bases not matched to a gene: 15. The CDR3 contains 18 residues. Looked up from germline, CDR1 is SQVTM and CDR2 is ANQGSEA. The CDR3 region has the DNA TGCAGCGTTGAAGATTCTGCCCTCTCTAGCGGGAGTCTGTACGAGCAGTACTTC. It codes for CSVEDSALSSGSLYEQYF.

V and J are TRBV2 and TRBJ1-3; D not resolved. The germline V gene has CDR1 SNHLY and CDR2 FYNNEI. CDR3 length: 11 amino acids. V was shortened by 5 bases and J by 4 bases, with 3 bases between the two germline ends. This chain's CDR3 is CASSQGNTIYF. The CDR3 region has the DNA TGTGCCAGCAGTCAGGGAAACACCATATATTTT. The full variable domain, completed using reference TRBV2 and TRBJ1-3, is EPEVTQTPSHQVTQMGQEVILRCVPISNHLYFYWYRQILGQKVEFLVSFYNNEISEKSEIFDDQFSVERPDGSNFTLKIRSTKLEDSAMYFCASSQGNTIYFGEGSWLTVV.

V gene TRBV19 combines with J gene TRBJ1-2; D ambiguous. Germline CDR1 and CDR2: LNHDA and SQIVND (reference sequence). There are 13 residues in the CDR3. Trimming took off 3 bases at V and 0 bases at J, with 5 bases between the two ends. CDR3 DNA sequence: TGTGCCAGTAGTATCTTAGCTAACTATGGCTACACCTTC. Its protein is CASSILANYGYTF.

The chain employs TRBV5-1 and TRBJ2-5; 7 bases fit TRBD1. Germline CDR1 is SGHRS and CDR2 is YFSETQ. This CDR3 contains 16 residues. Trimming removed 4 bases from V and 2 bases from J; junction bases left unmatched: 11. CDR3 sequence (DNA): TGCGCCAGCAGCGTTGTCCAGGGGGTCGGTCAAGAGACCCAGTACTTC. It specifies CASSVVQGVGQETQYF.

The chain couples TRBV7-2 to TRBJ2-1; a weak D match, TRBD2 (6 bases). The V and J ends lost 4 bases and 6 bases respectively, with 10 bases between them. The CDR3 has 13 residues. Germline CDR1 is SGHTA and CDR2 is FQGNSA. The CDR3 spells CASSSRRGNEQFF. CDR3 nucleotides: TGTGCCAGCAGCTCTAGGCGGGGCAATGAGCAGTTCTTC. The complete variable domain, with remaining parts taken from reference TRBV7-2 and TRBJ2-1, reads GAGVSQSPSNKVTEKGKDVELRCDPISGHTALYWYRQSLGQGLEFLIYFQGNSAPDKSGLPSDRFSAERTGGSVSTLTIQRTQQEDSAVYLCASSSRRGNEQFFGPGTRLTVL.

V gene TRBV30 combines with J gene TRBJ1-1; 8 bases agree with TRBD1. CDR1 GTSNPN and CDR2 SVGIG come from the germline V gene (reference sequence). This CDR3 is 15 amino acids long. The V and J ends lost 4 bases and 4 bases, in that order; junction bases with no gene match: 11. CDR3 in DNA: TGTGCCTGGATGACAGGGGATTACGTGGGCACTGAAGCTTTCTTT. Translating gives CAWMTGDYVGTEAFF.

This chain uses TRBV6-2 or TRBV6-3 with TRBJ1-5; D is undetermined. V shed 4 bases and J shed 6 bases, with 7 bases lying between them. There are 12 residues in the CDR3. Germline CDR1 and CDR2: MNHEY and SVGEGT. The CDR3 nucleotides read TGTGCCAGCAGTTCCCGAGGTCAGCCCCAGCATTTT. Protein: CASSSRGQPQHF.

DNA of the CDR3: TGTGCCAGCAGCTTACAGACTAGCGGGAGTACACCGCAGTTCTTC. It yields the protein CASSLQTSGSTPQFF. The chain recombines TRBV7-3 with TRBJ2-1; 12 bases fit TRBD2. CDR3 size: 15 residues. Per the germline V gene, CDR1 is SGHTA and CDR2 is FQGTGA. The V and J ends lost 2 bases and 12 bases, in that order; junction bases with no gene match: 8. Supplemented by reference TRBV7-3 and TRBJ2-1, the full variable domain reads GAGVSQTPSNKVTEKGKYVELRCDPISGHTALYWYRQSLGQGPEFLIYFQGTGAADDSGLPNDRFFAVRPEGSVSTLKIQRTERGDSAVYLCASSLQTSGSTPQFFGPGTRLTVL.

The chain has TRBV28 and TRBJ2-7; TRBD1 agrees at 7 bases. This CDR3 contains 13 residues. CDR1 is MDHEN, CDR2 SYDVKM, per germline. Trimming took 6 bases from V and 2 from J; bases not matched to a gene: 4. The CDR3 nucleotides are TGTGCCAGCAGAATAGGACAGGCCTACGAGCAGTACTTC. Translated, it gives CASRIGQAYEQYF.

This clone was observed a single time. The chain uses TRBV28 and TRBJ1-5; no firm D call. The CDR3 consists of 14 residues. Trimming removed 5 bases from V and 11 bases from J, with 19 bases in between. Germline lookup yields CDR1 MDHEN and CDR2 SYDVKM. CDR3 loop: CASSMTPGRLTQHF. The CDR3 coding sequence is TGTGCCAGCAGTATGACACCCGGTAGGCTGACCCAGCATTTT.

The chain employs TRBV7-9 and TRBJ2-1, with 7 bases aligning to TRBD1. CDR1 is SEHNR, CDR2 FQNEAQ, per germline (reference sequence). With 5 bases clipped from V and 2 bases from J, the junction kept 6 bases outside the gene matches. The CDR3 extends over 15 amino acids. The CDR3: CASSPQGQAYNEQFF. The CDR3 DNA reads TGTGCCAGCAGCCCCCAAGGACAGGCCTACAATGAGCAGTTCTTC.

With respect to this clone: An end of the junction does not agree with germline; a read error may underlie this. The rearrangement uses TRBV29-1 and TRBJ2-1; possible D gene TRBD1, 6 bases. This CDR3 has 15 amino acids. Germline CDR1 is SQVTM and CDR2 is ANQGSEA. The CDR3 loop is CSFDRNKFSYNEQFF. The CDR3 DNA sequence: TGCAGCTTTGACAGGAATAAGTTCTCCTACAATGAGCAGTTCTTC.

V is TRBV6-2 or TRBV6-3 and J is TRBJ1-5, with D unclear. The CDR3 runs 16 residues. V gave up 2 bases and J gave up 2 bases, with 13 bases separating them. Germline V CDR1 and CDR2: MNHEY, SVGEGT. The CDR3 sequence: CASSYSRERGNQPQHF. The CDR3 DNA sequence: TGTGCCAGCAGTTACAGCCGGGAGAGAGGCAATCAGCCCCAGCATTTT.

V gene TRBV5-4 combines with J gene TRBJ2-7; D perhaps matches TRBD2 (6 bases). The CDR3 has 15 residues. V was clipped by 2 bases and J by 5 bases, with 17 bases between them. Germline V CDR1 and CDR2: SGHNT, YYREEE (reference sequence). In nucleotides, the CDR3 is TGTGCCAGCAGCTTTGTTCCGGGAGATCGCGACGAGCAGTACTTC. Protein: CASSFVPGDRDEQYF.

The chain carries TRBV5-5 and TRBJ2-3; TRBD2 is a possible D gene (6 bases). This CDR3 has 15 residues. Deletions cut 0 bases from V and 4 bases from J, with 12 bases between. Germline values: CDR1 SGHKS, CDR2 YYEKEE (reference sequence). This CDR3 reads CASSLGAGGPDTQYF. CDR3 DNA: TGTGCCAGCAGCTTGGGCGCCGGAGGGCCAGATACGCAGTATTTT. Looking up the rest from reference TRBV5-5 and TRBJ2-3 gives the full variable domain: DAGVTQSPTHLIKTRGQQVTLRCSPISGHKSVSWYQQVLGQGPQFIFQYYEKEERGRGNFPDRFSARQFPNYSSELNVNALLLGDSALYLCASSLGAGGPDTQYFGPGTRLTVL.

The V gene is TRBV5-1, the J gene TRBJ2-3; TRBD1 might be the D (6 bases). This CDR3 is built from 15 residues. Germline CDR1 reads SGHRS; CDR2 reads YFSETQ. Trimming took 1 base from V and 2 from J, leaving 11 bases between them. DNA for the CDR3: TGCGCCAGCAGCTTGTGGGGGCTAGACACAGATACGCAGTATTTT. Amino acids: CASSLWGLDTDTQYF.